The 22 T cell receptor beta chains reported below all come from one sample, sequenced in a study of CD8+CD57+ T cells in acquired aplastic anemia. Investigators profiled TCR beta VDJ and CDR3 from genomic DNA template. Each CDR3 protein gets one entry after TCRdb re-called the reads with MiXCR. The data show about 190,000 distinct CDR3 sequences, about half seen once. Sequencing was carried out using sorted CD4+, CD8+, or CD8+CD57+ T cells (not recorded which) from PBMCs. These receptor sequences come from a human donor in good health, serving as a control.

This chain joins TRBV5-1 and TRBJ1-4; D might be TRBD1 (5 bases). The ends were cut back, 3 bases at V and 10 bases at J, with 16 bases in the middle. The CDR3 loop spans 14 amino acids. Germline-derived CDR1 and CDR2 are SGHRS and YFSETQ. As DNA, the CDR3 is TGCGCCAGCAGCTGGACGAGGGGACCTGGAAAACTGTTTTTT. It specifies CASSWTRGPGKLFF. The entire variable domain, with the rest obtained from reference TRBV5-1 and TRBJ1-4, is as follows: KAGVTQTPRYLIKTRGQQVTLSCSPISGHRSVSWYQQTPGQGLQFLFEYFSETQRNKGNFPGRFSGRQFSNSRSEMNVSTLELGDSALYLCASSWTRGPGKLFFGSGTQLSVL.

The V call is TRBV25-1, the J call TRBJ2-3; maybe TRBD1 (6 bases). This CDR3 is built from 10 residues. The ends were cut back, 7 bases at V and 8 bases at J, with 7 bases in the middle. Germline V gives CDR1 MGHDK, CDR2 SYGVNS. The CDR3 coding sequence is TGTGCCAGCACAGGGGTTACGCAGTATTTT. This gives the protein CASTGVTQYF.

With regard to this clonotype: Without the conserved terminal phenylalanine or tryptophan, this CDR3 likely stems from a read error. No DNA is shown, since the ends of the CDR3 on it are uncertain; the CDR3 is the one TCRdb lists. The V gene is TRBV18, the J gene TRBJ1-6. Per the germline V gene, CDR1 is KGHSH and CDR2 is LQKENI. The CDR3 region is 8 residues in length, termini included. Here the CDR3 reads CASSPPTL.

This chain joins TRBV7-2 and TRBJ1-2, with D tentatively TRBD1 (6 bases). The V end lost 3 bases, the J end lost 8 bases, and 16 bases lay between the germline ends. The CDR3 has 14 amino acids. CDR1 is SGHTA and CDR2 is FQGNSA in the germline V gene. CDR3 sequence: CASSFLRGRGGYTF. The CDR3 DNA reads TGTGCCAGCAGCTTCCTCAGGGGACGGGGCGGCTACACCTTC. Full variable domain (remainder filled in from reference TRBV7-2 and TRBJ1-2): GAGVSQSPSNKVTEKGKDVELRCDPISGHTALYWYRQSLGQGLEFLIYFQGNSAPDKSGLPSDRFSAERTGGSVSTLTIQRTQQEDSAVYLCASSFLRGRGGYTFGSGTRLTVV.

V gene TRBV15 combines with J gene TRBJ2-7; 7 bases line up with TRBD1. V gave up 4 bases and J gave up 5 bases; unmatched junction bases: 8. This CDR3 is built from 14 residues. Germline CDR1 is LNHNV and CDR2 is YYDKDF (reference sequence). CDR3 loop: CATSTDRVGNEQYF. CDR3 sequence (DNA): TGTGCCACCAGCACCGACAGGGTAGGAAACGAGCAGTACTTC. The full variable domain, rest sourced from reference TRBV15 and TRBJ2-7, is DAMVIQNPRYQVTQFGKPVTLSCSQTLNHNVMYWYQQKSSQAPKLLFHYYDKDFNNEADTPDNFQSRRPNTSFCFLDIRSPGLGDTAMYLCATSTDRVGNEQYFGPGTRLTVT.

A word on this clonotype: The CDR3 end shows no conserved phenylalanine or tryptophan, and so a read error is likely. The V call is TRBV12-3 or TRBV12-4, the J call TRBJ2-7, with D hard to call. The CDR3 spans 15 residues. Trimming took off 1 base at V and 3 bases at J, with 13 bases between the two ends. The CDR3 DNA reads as TGTGCCAGCAGTTTAGTAACACAAGGGTTCTACGAGCAGTACCTC. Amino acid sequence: CASSLVTQGFYEQYL.

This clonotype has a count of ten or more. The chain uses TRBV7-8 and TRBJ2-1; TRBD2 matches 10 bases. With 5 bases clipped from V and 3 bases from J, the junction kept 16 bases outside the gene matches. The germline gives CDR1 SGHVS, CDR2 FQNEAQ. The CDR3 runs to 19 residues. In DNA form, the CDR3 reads TGTGCCAGCAGCCCATCAATCCGGACTAGCGGAAACCACTACAATGAGCAGTTCTTC. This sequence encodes CASSPSIRTSGNHYNEQFF.

Written as DNA, the CDR3 is TGTGCCAGCAGCTCCGGGACACAAGAAGCTTTCTTT. It specifies CASSSGTQEAFF. This chain joins TRBV7-3 and TRBJ1-1, with D perhaps TRBD1 (6 bases). The CDR3 has 12 residues. CDR1 is SGHTA, CDR2 FQGTGA, per germline. Trimming cost V 4 bases and J 8 bases, with 11 bases left between them.

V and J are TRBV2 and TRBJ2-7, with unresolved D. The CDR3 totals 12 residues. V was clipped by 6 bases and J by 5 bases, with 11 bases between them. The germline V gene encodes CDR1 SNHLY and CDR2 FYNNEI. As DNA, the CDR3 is TGTGCCAGCAGCGTCGGTGACCACGAGCAGTACTTC. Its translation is CASSVGDHEQYF.

CDR3 DNA: TGTGCCAGCAAACTAGCGGGGGGGAACACCGGGGAGCTGTTTTTT. This codes for CASKLAGGNTGELFF. This chain links TRBV27 with TRBJ2-2, with TRBD2 matching over 12 bases. CDR3 length: 15 amino acids. The germline CDR1 and CDR2 sequences are MNHEY and SMNVEV (reference sequence). J lost 1 base, V lost 7 bases, and 1 base had no gene match.

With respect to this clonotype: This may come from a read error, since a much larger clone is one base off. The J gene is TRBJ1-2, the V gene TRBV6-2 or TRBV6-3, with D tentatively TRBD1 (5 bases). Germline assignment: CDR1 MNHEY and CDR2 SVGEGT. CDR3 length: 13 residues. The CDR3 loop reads CASSYDGTYGHTF. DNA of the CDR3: TGTGCCAGCAGTTATGACGGGACCTATGGCCACACCTTC.

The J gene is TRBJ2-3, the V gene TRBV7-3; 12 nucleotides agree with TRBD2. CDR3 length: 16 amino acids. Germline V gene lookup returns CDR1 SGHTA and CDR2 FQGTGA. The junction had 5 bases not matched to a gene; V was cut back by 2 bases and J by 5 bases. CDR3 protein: CASSLLAGGAQDTQYF. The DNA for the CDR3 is TGTGCCAGCAGCTTACTAGCGGGGGGGGCACAAGATACGCAGTATTTT.

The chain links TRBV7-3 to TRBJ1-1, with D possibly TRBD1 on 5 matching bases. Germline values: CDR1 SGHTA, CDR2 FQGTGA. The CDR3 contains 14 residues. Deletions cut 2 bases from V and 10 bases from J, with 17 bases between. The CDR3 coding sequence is TGTGCCAGCAGCTTATCCCGACTAGCGGGACGAGCTTTCTTT. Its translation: CASSLSRLAGRAFF. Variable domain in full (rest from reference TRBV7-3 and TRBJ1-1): GAGVSQTPSNKVTEKGKYVELRCDPISGHTALYWYRQSLGQGPEFLIYFQGTGAADDSGLPNDRFFAVRPEGSVSTLKIQRTERGDSAVYLCASSLSRLAGRAFFGQGTRLTVV.

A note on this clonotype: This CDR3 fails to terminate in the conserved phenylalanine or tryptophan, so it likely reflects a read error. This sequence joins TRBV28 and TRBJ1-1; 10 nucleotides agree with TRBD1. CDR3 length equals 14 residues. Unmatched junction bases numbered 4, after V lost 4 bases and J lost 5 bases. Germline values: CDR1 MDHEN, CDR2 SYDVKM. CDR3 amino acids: CASSSGQGGTEAFL. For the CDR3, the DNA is TGTGCCAGCAGTTCCGGACAGGGGGGGACTGAAGCTTTCCTT.

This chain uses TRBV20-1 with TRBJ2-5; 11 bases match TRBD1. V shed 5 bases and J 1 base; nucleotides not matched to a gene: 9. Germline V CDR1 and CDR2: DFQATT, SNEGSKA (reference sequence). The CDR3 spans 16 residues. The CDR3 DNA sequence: TGCAGTGCTGAGGGACAGGGGGAGGGGTCCCAAGAGACCCAGTACTTC. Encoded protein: CSAEGQGEGSQETQYF.

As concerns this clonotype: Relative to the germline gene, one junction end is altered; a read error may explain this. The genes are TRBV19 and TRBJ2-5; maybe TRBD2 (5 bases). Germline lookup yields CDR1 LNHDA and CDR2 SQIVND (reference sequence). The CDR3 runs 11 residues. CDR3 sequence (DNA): TGTGCCAGTAGTGAGGGCGCCCCAGATCACTTC. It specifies CASSEGAPDHF.

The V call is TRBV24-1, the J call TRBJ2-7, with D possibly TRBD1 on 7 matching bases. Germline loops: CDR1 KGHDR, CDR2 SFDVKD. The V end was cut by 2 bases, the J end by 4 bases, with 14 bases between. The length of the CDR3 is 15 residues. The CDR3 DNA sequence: TGTGCCACCAGTGATTGGGAACAGGGGAGGTACGAGCAGTACTTC. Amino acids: CATSDWEQGRYEQYF.

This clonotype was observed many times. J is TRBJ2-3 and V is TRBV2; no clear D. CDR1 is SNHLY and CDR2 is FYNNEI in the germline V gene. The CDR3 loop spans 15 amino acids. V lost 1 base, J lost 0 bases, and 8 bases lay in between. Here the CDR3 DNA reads TGTGCCAGCAGTGAAGGTGGGGTTAGCACAGATACGCAGTATTTT. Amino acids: CASSEGGVSTDTQYF.

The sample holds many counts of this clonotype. Written as DNA, the CDR3 is TGTGCCAGCAGCTTATATTCTGGGGCGGGCGGGGAGCTGTTTTTT. This translates into CASSLYSGAGGELFF. The chain uses TRBV11-2 and TRBJ2-2; D is perhaps TRBD1 or TRBD2 (5 bases each). CDR3 length equals 15 residues. CDR1 is SGHAT, CDR2 FQNNGV, per germline. V lost 2 bases to trimming and J lost 7 bases, with 14 bases between them.

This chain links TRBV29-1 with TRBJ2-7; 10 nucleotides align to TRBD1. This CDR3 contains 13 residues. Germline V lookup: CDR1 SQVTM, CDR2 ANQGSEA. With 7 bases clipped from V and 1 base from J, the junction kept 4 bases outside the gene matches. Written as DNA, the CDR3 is TGCAGCGCGTGGGACAGGGGATCCTACGAGCAGTACTTC. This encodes CSAWDRGSYEQYF.

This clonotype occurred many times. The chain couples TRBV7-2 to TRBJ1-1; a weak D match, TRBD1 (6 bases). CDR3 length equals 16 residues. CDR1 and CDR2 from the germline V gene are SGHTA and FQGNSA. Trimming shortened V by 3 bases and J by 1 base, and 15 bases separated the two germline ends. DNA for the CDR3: TGTGCCAGCAGCTTTACATCGGGACAAACGAACACTGAAGCTTTCTTT. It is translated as CASSFTSGQTNTEAFF.

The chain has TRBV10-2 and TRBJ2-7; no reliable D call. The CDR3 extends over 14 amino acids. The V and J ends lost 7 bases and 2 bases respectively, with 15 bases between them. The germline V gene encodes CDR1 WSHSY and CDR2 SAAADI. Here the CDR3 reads CASNAGLGTYEQYF. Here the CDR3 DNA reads TGCGCCAGCAACGCCGGGCTAGGAACCTACGAGCAGTACTTC.